This record looks at one T cell receptor beta chain sequence and its context. Its antigen is not known. The data belong to a study of early stage breast cancer tumors. Study-wide context: ER+/PR+/HER2- status applied to about 70% of the 16 invasive breast tumors.

Study-level points and caveats: Functional markers like CD4, CD8 and FOXP3 were missed in bulk sequencing. Comparing each tissue with blood distinguished tumor from normal in about 90% of the 16 patients.

The CDR3 consists of 15 residues. Germline V gene lookup returns CDR1 LNHDA and CDR2 SQIVND (reference sequence). Losses at the gene ends were 4 bases for V and 1 base for J; bases not matched to a gene: 6. TCRdb's table, derived via immunoSEQ multiplex PCR, lists solely in-frame clones and lacks some. The sample has some 75,000 clones; roughly three quarters are singletons. The J gene is TRBJ1-1, the V gene TRBV19; 7 nucleotides line up with TRBD1. This TCR was recovered from a person aged 60 to 70 with breast cancer. Sample: blood. CDR3 DNA sequence: TGTGCCAGTAGTACCTACAGGGGCGAGAACACTGAAGCTTTCTTT. This codes for CASSTYRGENTEAFF.